This T cell receptor beta chain was captured by sequencing in a study of cytomegalovirus exposure and HLA in healthy donors. Healthy donors of bone marrow made up the group. Between the trimmed V and J ends, which lost 2 bases and 2 bases, there was a span of 13 bases. CDR3 size: 16 residues. Germline CDR1 is SEHNR and CDR2 is FQNEAQ (reference sequence). Study conclusions and caveats: Links to common viral pathogens appeared, in a later analysis, for several of the most significant clusters. Usually a TCR sequence was rare, but some public TCRs were found in many donors.

For this clone: Its target is not known.

The PCR had 60 Vbeta and 13 Jbeta primers. Libraries were prepared by immunoSEQ multiplex PCR; TCRdb keeps only in-frame clonotypes and omits some of them. The table has roughly 140,000 clones, around three quarters seen once. The receptor comes from a woman aged 40 to 50 in good health and CMV-seropositive. The sample taken for sequencing was PBMCs. The chain has TRBV7-9 and TRBJ2-4; tentative D call: TRBD1 (6 bases). DNA of the CDR3: TGTGCCAGCAGCTTAATAGGACAGACTACCAAAAACATTCAGTACTTC. This encodes CASSLIGQTTKNIQYF. Drawing the rest from reference TRBV7-9 and TRBJ2-4, the complete variable domain is DTGVSQNPRHKITKRGQNVTFRCDPISEHNRLYWYRQTLGQGPEFLTYFQNEAQLEKSRLLSDRFSAERPKGSFSTLEIQRTEQGDSAMYLCASSLIGQTTKNIQYFGAGTRLSVL.